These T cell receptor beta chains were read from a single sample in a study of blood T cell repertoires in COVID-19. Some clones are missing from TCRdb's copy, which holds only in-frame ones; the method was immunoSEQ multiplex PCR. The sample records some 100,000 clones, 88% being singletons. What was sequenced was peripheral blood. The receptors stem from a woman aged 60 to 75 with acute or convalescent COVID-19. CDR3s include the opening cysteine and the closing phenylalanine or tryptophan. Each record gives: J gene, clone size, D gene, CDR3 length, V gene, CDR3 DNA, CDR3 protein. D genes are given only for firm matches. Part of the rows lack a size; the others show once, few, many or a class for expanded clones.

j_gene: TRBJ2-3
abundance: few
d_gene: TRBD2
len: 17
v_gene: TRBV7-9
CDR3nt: TGTGCCAGCAGCTTAGCCAGGCTAGCGGGAGTGGCCGATACGCAGTATTTT
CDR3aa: CASSLARLAGVADTQYF

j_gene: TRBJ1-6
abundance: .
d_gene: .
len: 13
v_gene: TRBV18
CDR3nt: TGTGCCAGCTCTGACAGCCTTAATTCACCCCTCCACTTT
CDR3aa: CASSDSLNSPLHF

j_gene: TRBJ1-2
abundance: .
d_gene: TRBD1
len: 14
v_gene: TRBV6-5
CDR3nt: TGTGCCAGCAGTTACTCCGACAGGGGCGTCGGCTACACCTTC
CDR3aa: CASSYSDRGVGYTF

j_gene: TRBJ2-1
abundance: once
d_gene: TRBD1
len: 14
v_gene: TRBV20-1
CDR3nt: TGCAGTGCAAGTGGGGACAGGAATTACAATGAGCAGTTCTTC
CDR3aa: CSASGDRNYNEQFF

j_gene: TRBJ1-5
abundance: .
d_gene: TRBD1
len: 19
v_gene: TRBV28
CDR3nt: TGTGCCAGCAGTTCCTTATTTCCGGGACAGGGATTGAGCAATCAGCCCCAGCATTTT
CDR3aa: CASSSLFPGQGLSNQPQHF

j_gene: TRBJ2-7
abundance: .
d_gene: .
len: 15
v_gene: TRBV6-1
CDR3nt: TGTGCCAGCAGTGAAGGAACTAGATCCCTTCACGAGCAGTACTTC
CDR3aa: CASSEGTRSLHEQYF

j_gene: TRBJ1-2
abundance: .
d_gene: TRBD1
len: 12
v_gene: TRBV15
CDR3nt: TGTGCCACCAGCAGACTGGGACAGAGCTACACCTTC
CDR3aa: CATSRLGQSYTF

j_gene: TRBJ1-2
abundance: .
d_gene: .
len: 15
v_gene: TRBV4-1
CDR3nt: TGCGCCAGCAGCCAAGAAGAATCTACCACCTATGGCTACACCTTC
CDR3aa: CASSQEESTTYGYTF

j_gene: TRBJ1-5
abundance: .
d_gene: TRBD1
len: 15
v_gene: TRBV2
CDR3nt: TGTGCCAGCACCACTGGACAGGCACATAATCAGCCCCAGCATTTT
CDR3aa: CASTTGQAHNQPQHF

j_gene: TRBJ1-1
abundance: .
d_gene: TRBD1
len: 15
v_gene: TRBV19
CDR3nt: TGTGCCAGTAGTATTGGCGGGACAGCGAACACTGAAGCTTTCTTT
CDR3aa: CASSIGGTANTEAFF